This record concerns one T cell receptor (beta chain) sequence. The sample originates from a study of PD-1 blockade in mismatch repair-deficient tumors. The CDR3 has 15 residues. Trimming at V came to 4 bases and at J to 4 bases, leaving 5 bases not matched to a gene. CDR1 is SEHNR, CDR2 FQNEAQ, per germline (reference sequence). Only in-frame clones appear in the TCRdb table, and some are missing; sequencing was by immunoSEQ multiplex PCR. This repertoire shows roughly 80,000 clones, over 70% found once; its top ten account for around 2.6%. This chain connects TRBV7-9 to TRBJ2-3, with 10 bases fitting TRBD2. The source was peripheral blood, collected 12 weeks after starting pembrolizumab. This sequence was found in an adult with mismatch repair-deficient cancer. This CDR3 reads CASSYLAGVADTQYF. As DNA, the CDR3 is TGTGCCAGCAGCTACCTAGCGGGAGTGGCAGATACGCAGTATTTT.